The following is a T cell receptor (beta chain) sequence with its context. This clone was counted a few times. What this receptor recognizes is not known. No much larger clone is present one base from it, and per-base qualities are unavailable. The sample's time point, from its label and the paper: cycle 1 day 1 (C1D1), immediately before nivolumab initiation. Relapse after autologous stem cell transplantation had occurred in all trial patients, and cohorts A, B and C were distinguished by prior brentuximab vedotin exposure. The trial cohort was composed of over 50 patients with relapsed/refractory classical Hodgkin lymphoma, for whom complete response, partial response or progressive disease was recorded as best overall response. In the multi-cohort phase II CheckMate 205 trial, trial patients received single-agent nivolumab. An independent review committee assessed best overall response using the 2007 International Working Group response criteria. PBMCs from the trial were collected at three points: immediately before nivolumab initiation (C1D1), and during therapy at cycle 2 day 1 and cycle 4 day 1. Peripheral blood was collected in 8 mL Vacutainer Cell Preparation Tubes, from which PBMCs were isolated by centrifugation and then cryopreserved.

This entry is derived from a study of PD-1 blockade in classical Hodgkin lymphoma (dated by TCRdb to between 2020 and 2021). In terms of the full investigation: Nivolumab dosing was 3 mg/kg intravenously every 2 weeks, continuing until either disease progression or unacceptable toxicity. To define a peripheral blood immune signature of response to PD-1 blockade in classical Hodgkin lymphoma, the study combined TCR beta sequencing with CyTOF.

Genomic DNA was extracted with the Qiagen DNeasy kit from unsorted PBMCs and from negatively selected CD4+ and CD8+ fractions. Amplification of TCR beta CDR3 regions was done by immunoSEQ multiplex PCR with primers that anneal to V and J segments. A synthetic immune receptor repertoire was used to minimize amplification bias, and any remaining bias was removed computationally after sequencing. The study's processing was this. Custom Python scripts were used to quantify repertoire diversity as the Shannon entropy index. The unsorted, CD4+ and CD8+ repertoires were each analyzed separately, with the exception of combined analyses, where CD4+ and CD8+ sequences were merged in silico. A clone was considered expanded if an increase in frequency of at least 2-fold after treatment relative to C1D1 was found, and a pseudocount of 0.5 was applied to clones undetected at baseline. Singleton clones were defined as clones with 0 or 1 copy at C1D1, and non-singleton clones were defined as clones with 2 or more copies. Clones expanded in unsorted samples were labelled as CD4+, CD8+ or unknown by matching protein sequences in sorted samples from the same patient. Wilcoxon tests were applied to paired samples to test diversity changes from C1D1 to C4D1. Held by TCRdb, this immuneACCESS table contains in-frame sequences only and omits some clones. Under half of the omission traces to an unresolved V gene where checked; the cause of the rest is unknown. D and trimming were read from the DNA, whereas the V and J calls and clone size are those reported in that table. The sample contains 4,000 or so clones, 60% to 85% of them found a single time. The top ten clones comprise roughly half of the sample.

On the study overall, not on this receptor specifically: Patients starting nivolumab less than 1 year after ASCT had lower diversity and were excluded from later analyses to avoid confounding by immune reconstitution. CD4+ but not CD8+ TCR diversity rose significantly by C4D1 (p=0.0027 vs p=0.16), most apparent in complete responders (p=0.02). Baseline TCR diversity was reported as lower in newly diagnosed patients than in healthy donors, and lower still in relapsed/refractory patients. Only a single clinical trial cohort was studied, and what caused the repertoire differences, possibly disease activity or prior therapy, remained undefined. Trial patients achieving complete response had baseline diversity similar to newly diagnosed patients, whereas partial responders and progressors had significantly lower diversity.

The CDR1 and CDR2 encoded by the germline V gene are SGHRS and YFSETQ. Measured from the cysteine to the phenylalanine, the CDR3 is 16 residues long. Left in the record is the CDR3 DNA by itself, 48 bases read in frame from the first base. Trimming removed 2 bases from V and 7 bases from J, leaving 19 bases between the germline ends. This receptor chain uses TRBV5-1 and TRBJ1-5; TRBD1 is a possible D gene, resting on 6 matching bases. The specimen was peripheral blood mononuclear cells (PBMCs), collected at baseline. The sequence was obtained from a human donor with classical Hodgkin lymphoma. CDR3 protein: CASSFATAGANQPQHF. Here is the DNA: TGCGCCAGCAGCTTCGCTACGGCAGGGGCAAACCAGCCCCAGCATTTT.